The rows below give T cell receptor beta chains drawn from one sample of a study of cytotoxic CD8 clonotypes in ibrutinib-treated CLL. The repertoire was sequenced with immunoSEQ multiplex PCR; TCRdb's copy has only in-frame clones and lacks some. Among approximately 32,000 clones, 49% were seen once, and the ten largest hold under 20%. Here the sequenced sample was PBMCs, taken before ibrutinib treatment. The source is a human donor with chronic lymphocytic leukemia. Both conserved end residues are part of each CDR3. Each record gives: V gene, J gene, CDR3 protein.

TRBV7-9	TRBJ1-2	CASSLGGAYGYTF
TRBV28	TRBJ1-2	CASSLRGANYGYTF
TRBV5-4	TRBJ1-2	CASSSGQGSARGYTF
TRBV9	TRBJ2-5	CASSLDYQETQYF
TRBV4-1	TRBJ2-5	CASSLLAGGSPQYF
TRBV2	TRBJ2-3	CASTLGLVATDTQYF
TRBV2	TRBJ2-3	CASGGLAITDTQYF
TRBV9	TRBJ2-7	CASGRTSSEQYF
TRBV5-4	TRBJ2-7	CASSLGGGQGRPYEQYF
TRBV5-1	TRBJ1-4	CASSVRDPREKLFF
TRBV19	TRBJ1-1	CASSLRTGRENTEAFF
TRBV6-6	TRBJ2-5	CASSYAPGTVETQYF
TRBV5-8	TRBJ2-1	CASSWYRGYHNEQFF
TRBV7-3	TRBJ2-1	CASSGMTANEQFF
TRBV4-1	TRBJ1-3	CASSQAPTGAGNTIYF
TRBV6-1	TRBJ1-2	CASSGRTDTNYGYTF
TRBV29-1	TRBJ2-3	CSADLDRASTDTQYF
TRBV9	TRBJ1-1	CASSVGADSWYTEAFF
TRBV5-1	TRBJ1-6	CASSLDSNNSPLHF
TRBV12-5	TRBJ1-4	CASDTGQTNEKLFF
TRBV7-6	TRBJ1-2	CASSLDGNYGYTF
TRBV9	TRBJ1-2	CASRPPRGYTF
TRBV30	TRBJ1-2	CAWSGGLTRDYGYTF
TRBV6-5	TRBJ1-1	CASSPGYLNTEAFF
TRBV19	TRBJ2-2	CASSIGALAGTGELFF
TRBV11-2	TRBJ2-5	CASRYWGETQYF
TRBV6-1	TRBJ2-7	CASTPSSGGRDEQYF
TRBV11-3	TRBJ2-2	CASSPVGRGTGELFF
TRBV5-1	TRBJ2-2	CASSLARTSENTGELFF
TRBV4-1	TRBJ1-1	CASSQGPSNTEAFF
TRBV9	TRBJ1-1	CASSEPSYRVGNTEAFF
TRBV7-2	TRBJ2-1	CASSFLLADNNEQFF
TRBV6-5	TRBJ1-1	CASSSRTGNTEAFF
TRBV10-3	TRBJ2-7	CAISVDRDYEQYF
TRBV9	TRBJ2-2	CASSAQGELFF
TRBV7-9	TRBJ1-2	CASSHLPRDDRYGYTF
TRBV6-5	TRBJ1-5	CASRSRGVQPQHF
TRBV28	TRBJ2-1	CASSSPKTGTLYNEQFF
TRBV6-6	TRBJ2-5	CASSYFGGGYQETQYF
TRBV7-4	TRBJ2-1	CASRPPSGARSYNEQFF
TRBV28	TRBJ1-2	CVTARNGYTF
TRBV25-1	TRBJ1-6	CASSGPQAFSPYNSPLHF
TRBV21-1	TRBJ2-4	CASTQGQGGLLAREKNIQYF
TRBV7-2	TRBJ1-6	CASSPGYFSGYNSPLHF
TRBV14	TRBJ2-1	CASSAGFEQFF